Reported below is one TCR beta chain. The antigen is undetermined. Enrollment shut out patients with autoimmune disease history or systemic immunosuppression. These data are taken from a study of OX40 agonist ivuxolimab in advanced cancers. Study as a whole: Partial responses were achieved by three patients, of whom one had hepatocellular carcinoma and two had cutaneous melanoma. The study, taken as a whole, reports: There was clonal expansion of CD4+ and CD8+ blood T cells by week 6 at 0.1 to 3.0 mg/kg.

TCRdb's table, derived via immunoSEQ multiplex PCR, lists solely in-frame clones and lacks some. The sample includes some 70,000 clones, about 85% of them seen just once. The CDR3 length is 15 residues. Germline CDR1 is MDHEN and CDR2 is SYDVKM. V trimming: 5 bases; J trimming: 6 bases; junction bases outside the gene matches: 6. V and J are TRBV28 and TRBJ2-3, with 12 bases that match TRBD1. The source material was CD4+ or CD8+ T cells sorted from blood, sampled in a trial of the OX40 agonist ivuxolimab. The source is an adult with an advanced solid tumor such as melanoma, head and neck, liver or kidney cancer. The CDR3 bases are TGTGCCAGCAGTATCCGGGACAGGGGGCTGGATACGCAGTATTTT. Its protein product is CASSIRDRGLDTQYF.